Listed below are T cell receptor beta chains from one sample, sequenced in a study of CD8 T cells in ankylosing spondylitis. TCRdb re-called the 5' RACE reads through MiXCR, storing one row per CDR3 protein. The data hold fewer than 550,000 distinct CDR3 sequences, with about 5% observed a single time. Sequencing input: blood, either unsorted or a sorted T cell fraction (not recorded which). The receptors shown here come from a male donor with ankylosing spondylitis. Both conserved end residues are part of each CDR3. D genes are given only for firm matches. Not all rows give a size; the values are once, few, many and, for expanded clones, a class.

TRBJ2-7,.,many,TRBV20-1,TGCAGTGCTAAACCCCGTGCGGGGGCCCCCTACGAGCAGTACTTC,CSAKPRAGAPYEQYF
TRBJ2-7,.,many,TRBV5-5,TGTGCCAGCAGCTTGGCCGGGGCAGGGGGGTACGAGCAGTACTTC,CASSLAGAGGYEQYF
TRBJ1-2,.,many,TRBV20-1,TGCAGTGCCACTCGAGGGGGGGACTATGGCTACACCTTC,CSATRGGDYGYTF
TRBJ1-6,.,.,TRBV28,TGTGCCCACCGAGGTTCATATAATTCACCCCTCCACTTT,CAHRGSYNSPLHF
TRBJ2-7,TRBD1,many,TRBV9,TGTGCCAGCAGCCCCCGGACAGGGCTTGGCGAGCAGTACTTC,CASSPRTGLGEQYF
TRBJ2-7,.,.,TRBV5-6,TGTGCCAGCAGCTTGGCCGGAGGTGGTTGGGCCTACGAGCAGTACTTC,CASSLAGGGWAYEQYF
TRBJ1-2,.,many,TRBV29-1,TGCAGCGCCCGCCCAGGGGAAAACTATGGCTACACCTTC,CSARPGENYGYTF
TRBJ2-1,.,.,TRBV7-9,TGTGCCAGCAGCTCTGAGGGGGATGAGCAGTTCTTC,CASSSEGDEQFF
TRBJ1-5,TRBD1,many,TRBV6-5,TGTGCCAGCAGTTACTCGCGGACAGGGGATCAGCCCCAGCATTTT,CASSYSRTGDQPQHF
TRBJ2-7,.,many,TRBV6-6,TGTGCCAGCAGGGCGCGGGGATCCTACGAGCAGTACTTC,CASRARGSYEQYF
TRBJ2-7,TRBD2,many,TRBV5-1,TGCGCCAGCAGCCGTGGGACTAGCGGTTCCTACGAGCAGTACTTC,CASSRGTSGSYEQYF
TRBJ2-1,.,many,TRBV5-1,TGTGCCAGCAGTTTACGGGGCTCCTACAATGAGCAGTTCTTC,CASSLRGSYNEQFF
TRBJ2-7,TRBD1,.,TRBV5-6,TGTGCCAGCACCAGAGAGGGGGCTCAGGAGCAGTACTTC,CASTREGAQEQYF
TRBJ1-5,.,many,TRBV6-5,TGTGCCAGCAGTACTCCGGGACTGAATCAGCCCCAGCATTTT,CASSTPGLNQPQHF
TRBJ1-2,.,many,TRBV4-2,TGTGCCAGCAGCCAAGAAGGGCAGACACCATATGGCTACACCTTC,CASSQEGQTPYGYTF
TRBJ2-4,TRBD1,many,TRBV20-1,TGCAGTGCTAGATTCCCTGAGGGGGCAGTAGTACCCAAAAACATTCAGTACTTC,CSARFPEGAVVPKNIQYF
TRBJ2-4,.,few,TRBV7-2,TGTGCCAGCAGCCCAGGGATAGCCAAAAACATTCAGTACTTC,CASSPGIAKNIQYF
TRBJ2-5,.,.,TRBV7-6,TGTGCCAGCAGCTTAATGAGCGGAGCCCACCAAGAGACCCAGTACTTC,CASSLMSGAHQETQYF
TRBJ2-5,.,many,TRBV20-1,TGCAGTGCTAAAAGTTTGGAGACCCAGTACTTC,CSAKSLETQYF
TRBJ2-3,.,many,TRBV24-1,TGTGCCACCAGTGACCCGGGACTTACAGATACGCAGTATTTT,CATSDPGLTDTQYF
TRBJ2-7,.,many,TRBV5-1,TGCGCCAGCAGCTTGCGCCAGGGGGGATGGGATGAGCAGTACTTC,CASSLRQGGWDEQYF
TRBJ2-1,TRBD2,many,TRBV7-8,TGTGCCAGCAGTTTAGGAGGGACTACCTACAATGAGCAGTTCTTC,CASSLGGTTYNEQFF
TRBJ2-4,TRBD1,.,TRBV4-3,TGCGCCAGCAGCCAGGCTCGGGACAGGGGGTACATTCAGTACTTC,CASSQARDRGYIQYF
TRBJ2-1,.,.,TRBV27,TGTGCCAGCAGTTTTGGACCGATCAATGAGCAGTTCTTC,CASSFGPINEQFF
TRBJ1-4,.,many,TRBV5-1,TGCGCCAGCAGCCTAACTCGTCCGCCGCTTGAAAAACTGTTTTTT,CASSLTRPPLEKLFF